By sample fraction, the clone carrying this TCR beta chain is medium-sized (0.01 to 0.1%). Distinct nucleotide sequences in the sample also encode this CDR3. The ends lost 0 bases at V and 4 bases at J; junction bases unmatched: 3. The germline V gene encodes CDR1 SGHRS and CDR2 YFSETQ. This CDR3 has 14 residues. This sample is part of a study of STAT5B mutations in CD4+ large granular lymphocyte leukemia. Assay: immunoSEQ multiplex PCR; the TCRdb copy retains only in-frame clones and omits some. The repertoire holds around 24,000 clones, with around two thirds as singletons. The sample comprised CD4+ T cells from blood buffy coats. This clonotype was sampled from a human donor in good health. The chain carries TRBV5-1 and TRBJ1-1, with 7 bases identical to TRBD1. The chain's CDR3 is CASSLASGGTEAFF. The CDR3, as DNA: TGCGCCAGCAGCTTGGCCTCAGGGGGCACTGAAGCTTTCTTT.